The sequence of this T cell receptor (beta chain) was determined in a study of T-cell reconstitution after alpha-beta-depleted transplantation in children. This clonotype has more than one count but fewer than ten. The CDR3 consists of 14 residues. J was trimmed by 3 bases and V by 2 bases; bases with no gene match: 3. CDR1 is SGHRS, CDR2 YFSETQ, per germline. Molecular barcoding with unique molecular identifiers was used for the TCRbeta library. TCRdb reprocessed the PCR reads with MiXCR, giving one entry per CDR3 protein. The sample has 440,000 or so distinct CDR3 sequences; about a tenth are singletons.

The V gene is TRBV5-1, the J gene TRBJ2-7; 9 bases are a match to TRBD1. Material: PBMCs from the stem cell graft donor, obtained from the stem cell graft. This TCR was recovered from a human donor who donated a stem cell graft to a child with acute myeloid leukemia. Here the CDR3 reads CASSFSGQGYEQYF. CDR3 bases: TGCGCCAGCAGCTTTTCGGGACAGGGCTACGAGCAGTACTTC.